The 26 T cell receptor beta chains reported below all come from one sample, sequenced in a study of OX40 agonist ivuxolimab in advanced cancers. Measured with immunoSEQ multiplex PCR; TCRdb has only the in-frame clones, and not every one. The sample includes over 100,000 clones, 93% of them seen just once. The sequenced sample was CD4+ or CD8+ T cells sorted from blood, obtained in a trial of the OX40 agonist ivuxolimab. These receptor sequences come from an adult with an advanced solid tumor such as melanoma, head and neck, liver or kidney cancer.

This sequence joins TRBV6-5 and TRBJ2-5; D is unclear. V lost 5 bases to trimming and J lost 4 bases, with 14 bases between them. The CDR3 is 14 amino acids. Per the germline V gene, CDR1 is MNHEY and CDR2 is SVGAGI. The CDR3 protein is CASSTSSNRETQYF. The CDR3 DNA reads TGTGCCAGCAGTACCTCGAGTAATCGAGAGACCCAGTACTTC.

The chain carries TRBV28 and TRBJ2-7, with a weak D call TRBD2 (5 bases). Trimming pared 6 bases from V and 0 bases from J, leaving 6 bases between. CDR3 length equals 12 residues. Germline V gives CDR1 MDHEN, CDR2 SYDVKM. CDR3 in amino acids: CASRTTSYEQYF. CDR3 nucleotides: TGTGCCAGCAGGACTACCTCCTACGAGCAGTACTTC.

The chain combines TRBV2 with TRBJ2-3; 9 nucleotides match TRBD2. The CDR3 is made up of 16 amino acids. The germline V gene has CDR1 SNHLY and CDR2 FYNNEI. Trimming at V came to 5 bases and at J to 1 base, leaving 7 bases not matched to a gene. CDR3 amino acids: CASSYLAGMGTDTQYF. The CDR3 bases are TGTGCCAGCAGTTACCTAGCGGGGATGGGCACAGATACGCAGTATTTT.

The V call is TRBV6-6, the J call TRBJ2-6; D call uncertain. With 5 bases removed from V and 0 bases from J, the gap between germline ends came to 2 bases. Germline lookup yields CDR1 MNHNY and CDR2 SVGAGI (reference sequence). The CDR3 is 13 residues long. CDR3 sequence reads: CASSGSGANVLTF. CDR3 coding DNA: TGTGCCAGCAGTGGCTCTGGGGCCAACGTCCTGACTTTC.

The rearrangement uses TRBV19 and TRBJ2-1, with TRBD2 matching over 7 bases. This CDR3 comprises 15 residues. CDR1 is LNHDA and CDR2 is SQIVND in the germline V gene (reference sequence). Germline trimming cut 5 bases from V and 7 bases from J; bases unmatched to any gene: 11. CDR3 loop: CASSPRTSWDNEQFF. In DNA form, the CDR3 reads TGTGCCAGTAGTCCGAGGACTAGTTGGGATAATGAGCAGTTCTTC. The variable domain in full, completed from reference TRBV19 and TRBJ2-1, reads DGGITQSPKYLFRKEGQNVTLSCEQNLNHDAMYWYRQDPGQGLRLIYYSQIVNDFQKGDIAEGYSVSREKKESFPLTVTSAQKNPTAFYLCASSPRTSWDNEQFFGPGTRLTVL.

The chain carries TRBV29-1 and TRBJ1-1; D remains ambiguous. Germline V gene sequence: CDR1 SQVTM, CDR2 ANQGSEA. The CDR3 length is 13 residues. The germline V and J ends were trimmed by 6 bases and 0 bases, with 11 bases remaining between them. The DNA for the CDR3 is TGCAGCGTAAACATAAAGCTGAACACTGAAGCTTTCTTT. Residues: CSVNIKLNTEAFF.

The DNA for the CDR3 is TGTGCCAGCAGCCAAGGCCACCCTGGGACCCGCTACGAGCAGTACTTC. Residues: CASSQGHPGTRYEQYF. The chain employs TRBV14 and TRBJ2-7; D assignment may be TRBD1 or TRBD2 (5 bases each). V was cut by 1 base and J by 3 bases, with 16 bases left in between. Germline lookup yields CDR1 SGHDN and CDR2 FVKESK. The CDR3 sequence is 16 residues long.

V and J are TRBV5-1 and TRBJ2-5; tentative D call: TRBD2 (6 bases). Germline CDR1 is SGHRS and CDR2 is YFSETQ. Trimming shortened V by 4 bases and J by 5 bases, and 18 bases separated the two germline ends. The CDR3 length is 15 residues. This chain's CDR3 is CASSVIGGLRETQYF. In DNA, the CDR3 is TGCGCCAGCAGCGTTATCGGGGGATTGAGGGAGACCCAGTACTTC.

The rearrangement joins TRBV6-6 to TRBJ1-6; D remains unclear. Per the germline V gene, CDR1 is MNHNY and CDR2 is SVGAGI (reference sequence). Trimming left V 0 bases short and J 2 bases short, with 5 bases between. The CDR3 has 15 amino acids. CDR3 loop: CASSYSGTYNSPLHF. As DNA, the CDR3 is TGTGCCAGCAGTTACTCTGGGACCTATAATTCACCCCTCCACTTT.

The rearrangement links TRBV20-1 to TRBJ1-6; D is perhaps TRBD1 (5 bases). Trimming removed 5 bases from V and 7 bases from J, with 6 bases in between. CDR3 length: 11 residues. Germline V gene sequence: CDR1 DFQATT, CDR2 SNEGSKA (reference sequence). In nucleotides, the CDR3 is TGCAGTGCTGAGGGGAATTCACCCCTCCACTTT. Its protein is CSAEGNSPLHF.

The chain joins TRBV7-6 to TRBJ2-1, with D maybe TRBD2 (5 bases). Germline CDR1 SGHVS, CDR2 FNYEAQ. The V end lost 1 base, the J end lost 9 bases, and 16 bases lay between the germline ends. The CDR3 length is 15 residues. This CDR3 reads CASSLVRLALGEQFF. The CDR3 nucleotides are TGTGCCAGCAGCTTAGTTCGTCTAGCCCTCGGTGAGCAGTTCTTC.

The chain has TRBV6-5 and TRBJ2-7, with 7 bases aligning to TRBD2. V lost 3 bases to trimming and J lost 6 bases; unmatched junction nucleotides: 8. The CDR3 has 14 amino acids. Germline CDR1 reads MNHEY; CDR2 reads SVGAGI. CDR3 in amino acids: CASSYGGVAGEQYF. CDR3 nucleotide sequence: TGTGCCAGCAGTTATGGGGGGGTAGCGGGCGAGCAGTACTTC.

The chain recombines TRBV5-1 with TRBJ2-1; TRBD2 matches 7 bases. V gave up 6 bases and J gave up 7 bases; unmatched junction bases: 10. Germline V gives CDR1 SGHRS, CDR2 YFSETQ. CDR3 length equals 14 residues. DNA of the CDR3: TGCGCCAGCACCGGGGCGGGGGTGACAAATGAGCAGTTCTTC. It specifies CASTGAGVTNEQFF.

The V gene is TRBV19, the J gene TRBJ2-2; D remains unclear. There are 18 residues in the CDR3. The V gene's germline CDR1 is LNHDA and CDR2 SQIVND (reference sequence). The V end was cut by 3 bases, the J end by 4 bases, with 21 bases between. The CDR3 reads CASSIHLMTRDGTGELFF. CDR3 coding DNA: TGTGCCAGTAGTATCCACTTGATGACCCGCGATGGCACCGGGGAGCTGTTTTTT.

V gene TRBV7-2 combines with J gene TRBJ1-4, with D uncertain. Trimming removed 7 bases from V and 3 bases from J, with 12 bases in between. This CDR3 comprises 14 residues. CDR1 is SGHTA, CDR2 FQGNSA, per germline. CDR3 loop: CASKGGGSNEKLFF. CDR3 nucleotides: TGTGCCAGCAAGGGAGGAGGGTCTAATGAAAAACTGTTTTTT.

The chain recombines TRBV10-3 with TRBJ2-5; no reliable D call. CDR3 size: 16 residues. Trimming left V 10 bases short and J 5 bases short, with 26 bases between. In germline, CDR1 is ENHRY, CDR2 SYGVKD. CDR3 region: CATQAHNAPVEETQYF. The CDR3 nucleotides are TGTGCCACCCAAGCCCACAATGCCCCTGTGGAGGAGACCCAGTACTTC.

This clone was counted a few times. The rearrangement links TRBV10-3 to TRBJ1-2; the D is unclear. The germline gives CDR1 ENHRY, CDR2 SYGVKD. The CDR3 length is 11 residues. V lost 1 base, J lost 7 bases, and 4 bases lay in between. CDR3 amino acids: CAISEYAGYTF. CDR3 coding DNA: TGTGCCATCAGTGAGTATGCTGGCTACACCTTC.

Written as DNA, the CDR3 is TGTGCCAGCAGCCCGAAGCTACAGGGTCGTTTGGGCACCGGGGAGCTGTTTTTT. It specifies CASSPKLQGRLGTGELFF. The chain combines TRBV4-2 with TRBJ2-2, with D possibly being TRBD1 (6 bases). Germline V CDR1 and CDR2: LGHNA, YNFKEQ. This CDR3 comprises 18 residues. Deletions cut 4 bases from V and 4 bases from J, with 22 bases between.

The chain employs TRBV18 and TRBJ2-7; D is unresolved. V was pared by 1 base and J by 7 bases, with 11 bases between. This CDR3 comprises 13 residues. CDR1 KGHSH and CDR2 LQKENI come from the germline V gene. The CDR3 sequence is CASSPLDKGEQYF. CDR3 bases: TGTGCCAGCTCACCACTTGACAAAGGGGAGCAGTACTTC.

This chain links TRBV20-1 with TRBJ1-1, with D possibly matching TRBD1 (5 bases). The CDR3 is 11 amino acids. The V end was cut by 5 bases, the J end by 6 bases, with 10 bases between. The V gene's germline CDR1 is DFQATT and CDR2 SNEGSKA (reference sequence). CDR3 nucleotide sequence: TGCAGTGCTGGGGCCGGCGCTGAAGCTTTCTTT. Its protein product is CSAGAGAEAFF.

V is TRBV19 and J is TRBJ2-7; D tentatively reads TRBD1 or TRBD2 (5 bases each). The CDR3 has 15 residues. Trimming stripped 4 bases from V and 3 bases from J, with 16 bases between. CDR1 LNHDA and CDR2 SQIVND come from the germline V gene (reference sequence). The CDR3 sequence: CASSKKGPQGYEQYF. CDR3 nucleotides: TGTGCCAGTAGTAAAAAGGGACCCCAGGGCTACGAGCAGTACTTC.

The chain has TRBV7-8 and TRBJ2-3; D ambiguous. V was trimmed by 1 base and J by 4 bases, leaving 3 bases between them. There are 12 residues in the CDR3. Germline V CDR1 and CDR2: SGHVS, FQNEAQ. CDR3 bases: TGTGCCAGCAGCTTAGGACCAGATACGCAGTATTTT. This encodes CASSLGPDTQYF.

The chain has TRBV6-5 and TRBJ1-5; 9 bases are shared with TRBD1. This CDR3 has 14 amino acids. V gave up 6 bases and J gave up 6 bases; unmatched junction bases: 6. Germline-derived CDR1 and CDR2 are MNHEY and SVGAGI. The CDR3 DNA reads TGTGCCAGCAGCCTTACAGGGGGCGGTCAGCCCCAGCATTTT. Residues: CASSLTGGGQPQHF.

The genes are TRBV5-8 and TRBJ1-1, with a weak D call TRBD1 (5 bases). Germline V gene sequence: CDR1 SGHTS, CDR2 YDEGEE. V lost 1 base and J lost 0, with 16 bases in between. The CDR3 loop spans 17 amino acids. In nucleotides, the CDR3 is TGTGCCAGCAGCTTGTCTACCAGGGCTCGCATGAACACTGAAGCTTTCTTT. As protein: CASSLSTRARMNTEAFF.

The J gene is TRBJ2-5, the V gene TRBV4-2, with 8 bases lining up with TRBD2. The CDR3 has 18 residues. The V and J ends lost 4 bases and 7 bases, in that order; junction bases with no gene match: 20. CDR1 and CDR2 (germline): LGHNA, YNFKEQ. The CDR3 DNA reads TGTGCCAGCAGCCGAAGATTGGGAGGTAGCGGGGCGGAAGGGACCCAGTACTTC. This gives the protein CASSRRLGGSGAEGTQYF.

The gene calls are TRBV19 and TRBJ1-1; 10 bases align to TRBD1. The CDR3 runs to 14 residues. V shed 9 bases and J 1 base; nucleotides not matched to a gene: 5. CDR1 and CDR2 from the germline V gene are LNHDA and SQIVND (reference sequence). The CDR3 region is CASRQGARNTEAFF. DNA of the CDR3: TGTGCCAGCAGACAGGGGGCCAGGAACACTGAAGCTTTCTTT.